These 10 T cell receptor beta chains came from one sample sequenced in a study of blood T cell repertoires in COVID-19. Produced via immunoSEQ multiplex PCR; TCRdb's table is partial and in-frame only. Here the sample spans some 110,000 clones, roughly 81% being singletons. Specimen: peripheral blood. These TCRs come from a man between 40 and 49 years old with acute or convalescent COVID-19.

The genes are TRBV6-2 or TRBV6-3 and TRBJ1-6; D not certain. The CDR3 loop spans 12 amino acids. The germline V gene encodes CDR1 MNHEY and CDR2 SVGEGT. Trimming stripped 4 bases from V and 9 bases from J, with 7 bases between. The CDR3 loop is CASSSALSPLHF. The CDR3 nucleotides are TGTGCCAGCAGTTCAGCGCTTTCACCCCTCCACTTT.

The J gene is TRBJ2-7, the V gene TRBV7-9; a possible D gene is TRBD2 (5 bases). CDR1 is SEHNR, CDR2 FQNEAQ, per germline (reference sequence). Trimming pared 5 bases from V and 4 bases from J, leaving 15 bases between. There are 14 residues in the CDR3. The CDR3 DNA follows: TGTGCCAGCAGCACCCCGAAGGGCGGGTACGAGCAGTACTTC. Translated, it gives CASSTPKGGYEQYF.

A word on this clone: Other DNA sequences from this sample encode an identical CDR3 as well. The V and J genes are TRBV7-9 and TRBJ2-2, with 9 positions matching TRBD1. Germline assignment: CDR1 SEHNR and CDR2 FQNEAQ (reference sequence). The CDR3 is made up of 14 amino acids. Trimming took 5 bases from V and 7 from J; bases not matched to a gene: 5. CDR3 coding DNA: TGTGCCAGCAGCCCAAGGACAGGGGTCGGGGAGCTGTTTTTT. Amino acids: CASSPRTGVGELFF.

V usage is TRBV6-5 and J usage is TRBJ2-7; no definite D call. Trimming took off 0 bases at V and 6 bases at J, with 9 bases between the two ends. The CDR3 totals 13 residues. Germline V CDR1 and CDR2: MNHEY, SVGAGI. This CDR3 reads CASSYSRVGEQYF. In DNA form, the CDR3 reads TGTGCCAGCAGTTACTCTCGGGTGGGCGAGCAGTACTTC.

The chain has TRBV20-1 and TRBJ2-3, with 8 positions matching TRBD2. J lost 3 bases, V lost 3 bases, and 5 bases had no gene match. The germline gives CDR1 DFQATT, CDR2 SNEGSKA (reference sequence). The CDR3 contains 14 residues. The CDR3 coding sequence is TGCAGTGCTAGTTTCCAGCGGGGGACAGATACGCAGTATTTT. This codes for CSASFQRGTDTQYF.

The CDR3 loop reads CASSKGLAASGNTIYF. In DNA form, the CDR3 reads TGTGCCAGCAGCAAAGGACTGGCAGCATCTGGAAACACCATATATTTT. The rearrangement uses TRBV21-1 and TRBJ1-3. TRBV21-1 is described as a pseudogene. The CDR3 runs to 16 residues.

The CDR3 reads CASSFSRGGRETQYF. CDR3 in DNA: TGCGCCAGCAGCTTTTCTCGAGGGGGCCGAGAGACCCAGTACTTC. The V and J genes are TRBV5-1 and TRBJ2-5; TRBD1 agrees at 7 bases. V shed 2 bases and J 4 bases; nucleotides not matched to a gene: 8. This CDR3 is 15 amino acids long. Germline assignment: CDR1 SGHRS and CDR2 YFSETQ.

In its sample, this clone was seen once. The rearrangement joins TRBV12-2 to TRBJ1-4; the table's TRBD1 call for D was not verified on the DNA. TRBV12-2 is recorded as a pseudogene. CDR3 length equals 15 residues. CDR3 in amino acids: CASRSTGVANEKLFF. CDR3 nucleotides: TGTGCAAGTCGTTCGACAGGGGTGGCTAATGAAAAACTGTTTTTT.

This chain joins TRBV19 and TRBJ1-2, with D possibly matching TRBD1 (5 bases). V lost 6 bases to trimming and J lost 6 bases, with 11 bases between them. Germline-derived CDR1 and CDR2 are LNHDA and SQIVND (reference sequence). CDR3 length: 12 amino acids. The CDR3 protein is CASSHRGNGYTF. CDR3 coding DNA: TGTGCCAGTAGCCATCGGGGGAATGGCTACACCTTC.

This clone was counted a few times. V is TRBV4-3 and J is TRBJ1-1; 9 bases are a match to TRBD1. The J segment lost 5 bases and the V segment lost 6 bases, leaving 4 bases of the junction unmatched. Looked up from germline, CDR1 is LGHNA and CDR2 is YSLEER. This CDR3 is 13 amino acids long. CDR3 nucleotide sequence: TGCGCCAGCAGACGGACAGGGGTGACTGAAGCTTTCTTT. It yields the protein CASRRTGVTEAFF.